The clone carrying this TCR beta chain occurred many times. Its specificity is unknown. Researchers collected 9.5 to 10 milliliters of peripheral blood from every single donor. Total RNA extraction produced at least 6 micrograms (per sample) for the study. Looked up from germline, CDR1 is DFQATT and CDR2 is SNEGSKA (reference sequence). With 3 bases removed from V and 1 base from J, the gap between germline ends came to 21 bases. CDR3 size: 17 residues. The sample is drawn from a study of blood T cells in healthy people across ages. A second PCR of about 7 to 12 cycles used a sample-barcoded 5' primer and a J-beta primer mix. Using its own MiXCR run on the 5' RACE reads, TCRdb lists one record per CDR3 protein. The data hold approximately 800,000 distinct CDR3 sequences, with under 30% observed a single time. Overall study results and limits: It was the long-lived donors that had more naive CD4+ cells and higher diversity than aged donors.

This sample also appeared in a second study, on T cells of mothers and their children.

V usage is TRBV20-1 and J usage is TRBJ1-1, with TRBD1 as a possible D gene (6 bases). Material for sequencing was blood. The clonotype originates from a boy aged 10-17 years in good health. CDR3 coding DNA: TGCAGTGCTAGCGAAAGTCTCTTCGGGGGCCGGAACACTGAAGCTTTCTTT. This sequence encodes CSASESLFGGRNTEAFF.